This TCR beta chain appears in the sequencing data of a study of blood T cell repertoires in COVID-19. Background on the study: Samples of COVID-19 (acute and convalescent) were obtained from the United States, Italy and Spain. The analysed material was cDNA or gDNA that came from T cells, B-cell-depleted T cells, or PBMCs.

V was shortened by 5 bases and J by 6 bases, with 14 bases between the two germline ends. The CDR3 runs to 12 residues. Germline V gives CDR1 SQVTM, CDR2 ANQGSEA. Original data processing: Estimation of nucleated cell counts was performed using reference gene primer amplification. The protocol was immunoSEQ multiplex PCR, while the TCRdb copy is restricted to in-frame clones and leaves out a portion. That table furnishes V, J and clone size, whereas the DNA furnished D and trimming. The sample holds some 80,000 clones, 75% to 95% seen once. This chain links TRBV29-1 with TRBJ2-7; possible D gene TRBD1, 6 bases. Source material: peripheral blood. The sequence was collected from an elderly woman with acute or convalescent COVID-19. The CDR3 spells CSVRQQGSEQYF. CDR3 bases: TGCAGCGTTAGACAACAGGGAAGCGAGCAGTACTTC.